This T cell receptor beta chain was captured in a study of CXCR3-negative and CXCR3-positive naive CD8 T cells. Study-wide findings and caveats: Memory cells diverged, while naive CXCR3-positive and CXCR3-negative cells had similar TRBV-TRBJ usage. TRB CDR3 properties indicated TCR strength, while surface CD5 was similar across naive subsets. Naive cells with CXCR3 showed TRB CDR3s that were more hydrophobic than those in CXCR3-negative naive cells.

UMI-tagged TRB cDNA libraries were built via 5' RACE. From the 5' RACE reads, TCRdb lists one entry per CDR3 protein and no DNA. The table lists about 150,000 distinct CDR3 sequences. At about 270,000 cells each, triplicate sorts were carried out for each CD8+ T cell subset. Naive CD8+ T lymphocytes were specified as CD45RO-CCR7+CD27+CD95-. Germline V CDR1 and CDR2: SQVTM, ANQGSEA. This CDR3 has 16 amino acids. Concerning this clonotype: Its specificity is unknown.

The sequenced sample consisted of naive CXCR3+ CD8+ T cells from blood. Described subset: CD45RO-CCR7+CD27+CD95- naive CD8+ T cells expressing CXCR3 (TNR3+). The chain employs TRBV29-1 and TRBJ1-5; TCRdb calls TRBD1, which cannot be checked without DNA. This clonotype was obtained from a human donor in good health. Some clones in this sample may be carry-over from other donors' samples. This chain's CDR3 is CSVEDGTGMGNQPQHF.